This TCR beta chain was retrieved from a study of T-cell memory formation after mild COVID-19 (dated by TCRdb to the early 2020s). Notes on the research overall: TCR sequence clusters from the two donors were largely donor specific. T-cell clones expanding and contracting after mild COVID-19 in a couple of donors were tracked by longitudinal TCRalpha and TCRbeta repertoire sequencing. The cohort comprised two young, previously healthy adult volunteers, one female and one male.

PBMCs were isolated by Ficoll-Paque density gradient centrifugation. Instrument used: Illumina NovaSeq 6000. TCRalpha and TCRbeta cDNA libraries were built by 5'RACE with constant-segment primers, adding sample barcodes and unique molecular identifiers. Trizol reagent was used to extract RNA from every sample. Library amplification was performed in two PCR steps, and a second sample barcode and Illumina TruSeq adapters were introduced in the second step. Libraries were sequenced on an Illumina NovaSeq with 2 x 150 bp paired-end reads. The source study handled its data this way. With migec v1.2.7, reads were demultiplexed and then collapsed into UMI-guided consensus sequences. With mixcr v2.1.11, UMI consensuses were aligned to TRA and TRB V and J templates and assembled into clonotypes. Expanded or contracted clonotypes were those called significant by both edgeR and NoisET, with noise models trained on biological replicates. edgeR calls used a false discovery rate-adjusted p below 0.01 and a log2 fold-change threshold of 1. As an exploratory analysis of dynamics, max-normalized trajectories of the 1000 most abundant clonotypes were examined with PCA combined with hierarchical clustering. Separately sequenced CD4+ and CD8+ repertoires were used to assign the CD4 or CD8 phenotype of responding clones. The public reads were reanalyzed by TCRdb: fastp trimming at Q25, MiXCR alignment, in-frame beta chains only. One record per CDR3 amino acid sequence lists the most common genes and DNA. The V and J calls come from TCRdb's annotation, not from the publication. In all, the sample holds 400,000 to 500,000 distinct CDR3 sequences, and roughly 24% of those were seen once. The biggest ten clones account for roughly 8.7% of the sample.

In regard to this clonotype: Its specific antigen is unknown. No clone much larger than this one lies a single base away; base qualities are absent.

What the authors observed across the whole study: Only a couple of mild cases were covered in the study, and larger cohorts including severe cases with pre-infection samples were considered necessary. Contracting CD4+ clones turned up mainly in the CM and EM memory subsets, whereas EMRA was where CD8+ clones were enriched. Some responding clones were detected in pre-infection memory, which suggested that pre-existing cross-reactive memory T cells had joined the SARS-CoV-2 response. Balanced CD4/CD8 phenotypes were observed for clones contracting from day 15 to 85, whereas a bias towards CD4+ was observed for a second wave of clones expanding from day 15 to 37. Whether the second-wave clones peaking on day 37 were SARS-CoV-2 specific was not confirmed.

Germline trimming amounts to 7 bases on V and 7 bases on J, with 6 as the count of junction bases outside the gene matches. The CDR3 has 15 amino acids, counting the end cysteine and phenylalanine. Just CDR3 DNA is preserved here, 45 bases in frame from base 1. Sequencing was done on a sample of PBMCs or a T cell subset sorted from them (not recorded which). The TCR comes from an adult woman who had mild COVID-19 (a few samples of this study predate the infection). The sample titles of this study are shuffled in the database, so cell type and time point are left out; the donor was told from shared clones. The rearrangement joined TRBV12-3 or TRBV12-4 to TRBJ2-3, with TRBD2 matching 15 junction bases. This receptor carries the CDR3 CASTPGTSGGYTQYF. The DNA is TGTGCCAGCACGCCCGGGACTAGCGGGGGGTATACGCAGTATTTT.